The 9 T cell receptor beta chains listed next were all sequenced from one sample in a study of naive and memory T cell subsets (TCRdb year 2017). The library was generated by UMI-ligation and nested PCR. Sequencing took place on an Illumina MiSeq. To cover both TRBC1 and TRBC2, the beta constant-region primer consisted of an equimolar mix of two oligonucleotides. Four rounds of PCR were used to amplify ligated cDNA, with nested alpha and beta constant-region primers being used together with the SP2 primer. The raw public data were reprocessed by TCRdb itself: fastp quality trimming at Q25, MiXCR clonotype calling, in-frame beta chains only. Each CDR3 protein appears once, grouped with its most common genes and DNA. The sample records 25,000 to 40,000 distinct CDR3 sequences, approximately 18% of which are singletons. The top ten clonotypes cover 3% to 3.5% of the sample. Sequenced sample: effector memory CD4+ T cells from blood. This sample's cell subset or site label indicates: effector memory, CD45RA- CD27-. The receptors come from a human donor in good health.

This clonotype was seen more than once but under ten times. Relative to the germline gene, one junction end is altered; a read error may explain this. The DNA of the CDR3 is TGTGCTAGCAGCCCGGGCTCTAGTCCAGATACGCAGTATTTT. It codes for CASSPGSSPDTQYF. This chain links TRBV7-7 with TRBJ2-3; no clear D gene. Germline V gene sequence: CDR1 SSHAT, CDR2 FNYEAQ (reference sequence). The CDR3 spans 14 residues.

The rearrangement joins TRBV7-2 to TRBJ1-1; D perhaps matches TRBD1 (5 bases). The germline V and J ends were trimmed by 5 bases and 0 bases, with 10 bases remaining between them. CDR1 is SGHTA, CDR2 FQGNSA, per germline. The CDR3 sequence is 14 residues long. Here the CDR3 DNA reads TGTGCCAGCAGCACAGGTTTCATGAACACTGAAGCTTTCTTT. Its protein product is CASSTGFMNTEAFF.

This chain uses TRBV28 with TRBJ2-7, with a possible D match to TRBD1 (6 bases). Germline V gene data show CDR1 as MDHEN and CDR2 as SYDVKM. CDR3 size: 13 residues. V lost 5 bases, J lost 4 bases, and 12 bases lay in between. The CDR3 spells CASSAGTHYEQYF. The CDR3 coding sequence is TGTGCCAGCAGTGCCGGGACACATTACGAGCAGTACTTC.

The CDR3 is CASSEGVRNEQFF. The DNA for the CDR3 is TGTGCCAGCAGCGAGGGGGTCCGGAATGAGCAGTTCTTC. The V and J genes are TRBV9 and TRBJ2-1, with D perhaps TRBD1 (6 bases). Germline V gene data show CDR1 as SGDLS and CDR2 as YYNGEE. Trimming removed 3 bases at V and 7 bases at J, with 11 bases between. This CDR3 has 13 amino acids.

This clonotype is categorized as medium-sized (0.01 to 0.1%). The chain has TRBV27 and TRBJ2-1; a weak D match, TRBD1 (5 bases). CDR1 MNHEY and CDR2 SMNVEV come from the germline V gene (reference sequence). V was trimmed by 8 bases and J by 8 bases, leaving 16 bases between them. The CDR3 runs 13 residues. The CDR3 spells CASSLWGEDEQFF. DNA for the CDR3: TGTGCCAGCTCTCTCTGGGGCGAAGATGAGCAGTTCTTC.

The gene calls are TRBV28 and TRBJ2-3, with D uncertain. CDR1 is MDHEN, CDR2 SYDVKM, per germline. V was pared by 7 bases and J by 0 bases, with 14 bases between. This CDR3 comprises 15 residues. The CDR3 loop reads CASTLRPGSTDTQYF. The DNA for the CDR3 is TGTGCCAGCACCCTGCGACCGGGTAGCACAGATACGCAGTATTTT.

The chain recombines TRBV5-6 with TRBJ1-1; tentatively, D is TRBD1 (5 bases). This CDR3 spans 15 amino acids. The V end lost 4 bases, the J end lost 1 base, and 14 bases lay between the germline ends. CDR1 is SGHDT, CDR2 YYEEEE, per germline. The CDR3 sequence is CASSALDNQNTEAFF. The DNA for the CDR3 is TGTGCCAGCAGCGCGCTGGACAACCAGAACACTGAAGCTTTCTTT.

The chain is built from TRBV29-1 and TRBJ2-1; D tentatively reads TRBD1 or TRBD2 (5 bases each). The CDR3 is made up of 16 amino acids. CDR1 and CDR2 (germline): SQVTM, ANQGSEA. Deletions cut 3 bases from V and 0 bases from J, with 15 bases between. The CDR3 coding sequence is TGCAGCGTTGAGGGCCTGTGGGGGAGCTCCTACAATGAGCAGTTCTTC. Encoded protein: CSVEGLWGSSYNEQFF.

Only a few counts were recorded for this clonotype. The rearrangement uses TRBV20-1 and TRBJ2-7; 11 bases are a match to TRBD1. From germline, CDR1 is DFQATT and CDR2 SNEGSKA (reference sequence). There are 13 residues in the CDR3. Trimming at V came to 8 bases and at J to 2 bases, leaving 5 bases not matched to a gene. CDR3 in DNA: TGCAGTACCAGGGGACAGGGGGCCTACGAGCAGTACTTC. This gives the protein CSTRGQGAYEQYF.